This is a list of T cell receptor beta chains from one sample in a study of T cells and Merkel cell carcinoma outcomes. Assay: immunoSEQ multiplex PCR; the TCRdb copy retains only in-frame clones and omits some. In the table there are approximately 1,400 clones, 86% of which are singletons. The specimen was tumor tissue from Merkel cell carcinoma. Every receptor here comes from a human donor with Merkel cell carcinoma. CDR3s include the opening cysteine and the closing phenylalanine or tryptophan. A D gene is named only where the DNA matches it firmly. Clone size is stated in some rows and not others, as once, few, many or a class when expanded.

15	TRBJ1-5	TRBV7-9	-	-	TGTGCCAGCAGCGCTGGGTTCCTAAGCAATCAGCCCCAGCATTTT	CASSAGFLSNQPQHF
12	TRBJ2-1	TRBV7-3	-	-	TGTGCCAGCAGCTTAACGTTTGGGGAGCAGTTCTTC	CASSLTFGEQFF
13	TRBJ1-2	TRBV18	-	-	TGTGCCCCCCCCGAGGGGTTAAACTATGGCTACACCTTC	CAPPEGLNYGYTF
13	TRBJ1-6	TRBV30	-	TRBD1	TGTGCCTGTAGGGACAGGCCTAATTCACCCCTCCACTTT	CACRDRPNSPLHF
15	TRBJ1-4	TRBV29-1	-	-	TGCAGCGTCCTCGACACCGAAGTTACTAATGAAAAACTGTTTTTT	CSVLDTEVTNEKLFF
13	TRBJ1-5	TRBV18	-	-	TGTGCCAGCTCATTACAGGCGCATCAGCCCCAGCATTTT	CASSLQAHQPQHF
13	TRBJ1-2	TRBV6-1	-	-	TGTGCCAGCATCGGGCCCCGGTACTATGGCTACACCTTC	CASIGPRYYGYTF
17	TRBJ1-3	TRBV5-6	-	-	TGTGCCAGCAGCCTTCTGCGGGATTATAACTCTGGAAACACCATATATTTT	CASSLLRDYNSGNTIYF
14	TRBJ1-2	TRBV27	-	-	TGTGCCAGCAGTTTATTGGCCGGGGACTATGGCTACACCTTC	CASSLLAGDYGYTF
14	TRBJ2-5	TRBV27	-	TRBD2	TGTGCCAGCAGTTTATCGCGGGGGCAAGAGACCCAGTACTTC	CASSLSRGQETQYF
16	TRBJ1-6	TRBV18	-	-	TGTGCCAGCTCACCTAGGAGTAGCTCCTATAATTCACCCCTCCACTTT	CASSPRSSSYNSPLHF
16	TRBJ2-7	TRBV28	-	TRBD2	TGTGCCAGCAGTATCACTTCAGCGGGAGCGTCCTACGAGCAGTACTTC	CASSITSAGASYEQYF
15	TRBJ1-4	TRBV15	-	TRBD1	TGTGCCACCAGCAGAAAGACAGGGACTGGCGAAAAACTGTTTTTT	CATSRKTGTGEKLFF
11	TRBJ2-2	TRBV6-5	-	-	TGTGCCAGCAGAAACTCCGGGGAGCTGTTTTTT	CASRNSGELFF
16	TRBJ2-7	TRBV30	once	-	TGTGCCTGGAGTGTAAGAGGGGACACGTACTCCTACGAGCAGTACTTC	CAWSVRGDTYSYEQYF
15	TRBJ1-2	TRBV19	-	TRBD1	TGTGCCAGTAGTATTCAGAGTACAGGGGACTATGGCTACACCTTC	CASSIQSTGDYGYTF
17	TRBJ2-7	TRBV4-1	-	-	TGCGCCAGCAGCCAATTGTCCATGGGGCGTATGAGGAACGAGCAGTACTTC	CASSQLSMGRMRNEQYF
14	TRBJ2-7	TRBV7-8	-	-	TGTGCCAGCAGCTCCCGTGACTTATCTTACGAGCAGTACTTC	CASSSRDLSYEQYF
13	TRBJ1-1	TRBV12-2	-	-	TGTGCAAGGCACGGACACGCGAACACTGAAGCTTTCTTT	CARHGHANTEAFF
13	TRBJ1-2	TRBV19	once	-	TGTGCCAGTAGTGTCGGACCGGGTTATGGCTACACCTTC	CASSVGPGYGYTF
13	TRBJ2-4	TRBV27	-	-	TGTGCCAGCAGTTGGCTACAGGGAAACATTCAGTACTTC	CASSWLQGNIQYF
15	TRBJ2-2	TRBV4-3	-	TRBD1	TGCGCCAGCAGCCAATTGACAGGGGCCACCGGGGAGCTGTTTTTT	CASSQLTGATGELFF
17	TRBJ2-1	TRBV7-3	-	TRBD2	TGTGCCAGCAGCTCAGGACTAGACCATCAGCATTACAATGAGCAGTTCTTC	CASSSGLDHQHYNEQFF
14	TRBJ2-7	TRBV30	-	TRBD2	TGTGCCTGGAGGGGGACTAGCTCCACCTACGAGCAGTACTTC	CAWRGTSSTYEQYF